The 27 T cell receptor beta chains in this list originate from one sample, sequenced in a study of response to subunit inactivated influenza vaccine. TCRdb passed the RT-PCR reads through MiXCR, listing each CDR3 protein once. The sample includes roughly 620,000 distinct CDR3 sequences, roughly 10% of them seen just once. The same sample was also used in a study of T cells expressing NK-cell markers. This second report adds: 5'RACE template switching with UMIs generated TCR beta cDNA.

Sequencing was performed on PBMCs from blood, taken on the day of vaccination. These receptor sequences come from a man in his forties or fifties who received an inactivated influenza vaccine.

This clonotype was seen a few times. The chain's CDR3 is CASSLAGVTLQSPLHF. CDR3 DNA sequence: TGCGCCAGCAGCTTGGCCGGTGTCACCTTACAATCACCCCTCCACTTT. The chain links TRBV5-1 to TRBJ1-6; D remains unclear. Germline lookup yields CDR1 SGHRS and CDR2 YFSETQ. There are 16 residues in the CDR3. Trimming shortened V by 0 bases and J by 10 bases, and 17 bases separated the two germline ends.

The V gene is TRBV7-3, the J gene TRBJ2-2, with TRBD2 as a possible D gene (7 bases). Germline V gene sequence: CDR1 SGHTA, CDR2 FQGTGA. The CDR3 runs 18 residues. The V end lost 1 base, the J end lost 0 bases, and 15 bases lay between the germline ends. CDR3 sequence reads: CASSLKGGQATNTGELFF. The CDR3 DNA sequence: TGTGCCAGCAGCTTAAAGGGGGGGCAGGCTACGAACACCGGGGAGCTGTTTTTT.

The J gene is TRBJ2-7, the V gene TRBV27, with 12 bases aligning to TRBD2. V gave up 6 bases and J gave up 4 bases; unmatched junction bases: 7. Germline values: CDR1 MNHEY, CDR2 SMNVEV (reference sequence). CDR3 length: 15 residues. CDR3 loop: CASRLSLAGGYEQYF. The CDR3 DNA reads as TGTGCCAGCAGGTTAAGCCTAGCGGGAGGGTACGAGCAGTACTTC.

This clonotype turned up a few times. J is TRBJ2-1 and V is TRBV25-1, with TRBD2 identical over 8 bases. The ends lost 6 bases at V and 13 bases at J; junction bases unmatched: 11. The CDR3 loop spans 13 amino acids. In germline, CDR1 is MGHDK, CDR2 SYGVNS. The CDR3 DNA reads as TGTGCCAGCAGGGACACCCGCCGGGAGGGACAGTTCTTC. Encoded protein: CASRDTRREGQFF. The full variable domain, its missing parts supplied by reference TRBV25-1 and TRBJ2-1, is EADIYQTPRYLVIGTGKKITLECSQTMGHDKMYWYQQDPGMELHLIHYSYGVNSTEKGDLSSESTVSRIRTEHFPLTLESARPSHTSQYLCASRDTRREGQFFGPGTRLTVL.

This sequence joins TRBV6-2 or TRBV6-3 and TRBJ1-1; D gene unclear. Looked up from germline, CDR1 is MNHEY and CDR2 is SVGEGT. V was trimmed by 0 bases and J by 3 bases, leaving 11 bases between them. The CDR3 totals 15 residues. DNA for the CDR3: TGTGCCAGCAGTTACTCTGGGGTTCGGGACACTGAAGCTTTCTTT. Its protein product is CASSYSGVRDTEAFF.

The rearrangement joins TRBV25-1 to TRBJ2-1, with D unresolved. The CDR3 loop spans 12 amino acids. Trimming stripped 3 bases from V and 4 bases from J, with 4 bases between. Germline CDR1 and CDR2: MGHDK and SYGVNS. The CDR3 nucleotides read TGTGCCAGCAGTGACGGATACAATGAGCAGTTCTTC. It is translated as CASSDGYNEQFF. Drawing the rest from reference TRBV25-1 and TRBJ2-1, the complete variable domain is EADIYQTPRYLVIGTGKKITLECSQTMGHDKMYWYQQDPGMELHLIHYSYGVNSTEKGDLSSESTVSRIRTEHFPLTLESARPSHTSQYLCASSDGYNEQFFGPGTRLTVL.

V usage is TRBV7-8 and J usage is TRBJ1-6; 9 bases line up with TRBD1. Germline trimming cut 1 base from V and 10 bases from J; bases unmatched to any gene: 5. The CDR3 runs to 15 residues. Germline V gene lookup returns CDR1 SGHVS and CDR2 FQNEAQ. The CDR3 region has the DNA TGTGCCAGCAGCTTAGTCGGGACAGGGAAATCACCCCTCCACTTT. Translated, it gives CASSLVGTGKSPLHF.

This clonotype was detected only a few times. Its ends do not fully match the called genes, so a read error is possible. CDR3 in amino acids: CSVEERTGNYEQYF. CDR3 bases: TGCAGCGTAGAAGAGAGGACGGGGAACTACGAGCAGTACTTC. This sequence joins TRBV29-1 and TRBJ2-7, with D possibly TRBD2 on 5 matching bases. The V gene's germline CDR1 is SQVTM and CDR2 ANQGSEA. This CDR3 region has 14 residues.

The V call is TRBV5-1, the J call TRBJ2-3, with D unresolved. The germline CDR1 and CDR2 sequences are SGHRS and YFSETQ. Trimming cost V 3 bases and J 1 base, with 12 bases left between them. The CDR3 contains 15 residues. The CDR3 loop reads CASSSFGQRTDTQYF. CDR3 coding DNA: TGCGCCAGCAGCTCCTTTGGGCAACGCACAGATACGCAGTATTTT.

The J gene is TRBJ2-5, the V gene TRBV25-1, with D possibly matching TRBD2 (6 bases). Per the germline V gene, CDR1 is MGHDK and CDR2 is SYGVNS. The CDR3 contains 16 residues. The V end was cut by 1 base, the J end by 4 bases, with 16 bases between. The CDR3, as DNA: TGTGCCAGCAGTGAATGGAGGGGCGAAGGAGGAGAGACCCAGTACTTC. Encoded protein: CASSEWRGEGGETQYF.

The chain recombines TRBV29-1 with TRBJ1-1, with 7 bases aligning to TRBD1. This CDR3 has 12 amino acids. After removal of 7 bases from V and 0 bases from J, the junction contained 2 bases not matched to a gene. CDR1 is SQVTM, CDR2 ANQGSEA, per germline. The CDR3 loop is CSGGQLNTEAFF. The CDR3 region has the DNA TGCAGCGGGGGACAGCTGAACACTGAAGCTTTCTTT.

The V gene is TRBV2, the J gene TRBJ2-5; 8 bases fit TRBD2. Germline V gene data show CDR1 as SNHLY and CDR2 as FYNNEI. J gave up 8 bases and V 8 bases, and 10 bases lay outside the gene matches. The CDR3 totals 13 residues. This chain's CDR3 is CASCPGLATTQYF. CDR3 in DNA: TGTGCCAGCTGTCCTGGACTAGCAACCACCCAGTACTTC.

The chain has TRBV28 and TRBJ1-2; no clear D gene. The CDR3 is made up of 16 amino acids. Looked up from germline, CDR1 is MDHEN and CDR2 is SYDVKM. V was pared by 2 bases and J by 8 bases, with 21 bases between. CDR3 residues: CASSLVSQLSSGGYTF. CDR3 DNA sequence: TGTGCCAGCAGTTTAGTTAGCCAGCTCAGTAGTGGGGGCTACACCTTC.

The table lists this clonotype with many counts. The gene calls are TRBV5-6 and TRBJ2-1, with 14 bases aligning to TRBD2. Germline V gene lookup returns CDR1 SGHDT and CDR2 YYEEEE. The CDR3 totals 17 residues. V gave up 2 bases and J gave up 6 bases; unmatched junction bases: 7. The CDR3 region is CASSFDYGTSGSNEQFF. As DNA, the CDR3 is TGTGCCAGCAGCTTTGACTACGGGACTAGCGGGAGCAATGAGCAGTTCTTC.

This sequence joins TRBV7-2 and TRBJ2-2; D uncertain. There are 15 residues in the CDR3. Germline lookup yields CDR1 SGHTA and CDR2 FQGNSA. The V end lost 5 bases, the J end lost 0 bases, and 10 bases lay between the germline ends. The CDR3 nucleotides read TGTGCCAGCAGCCGAGACAACTCGAACACCGGGGAGCTGTTTTTT. It encodes CASSRDNSNTGELFF.

The chain uses TRBV6-2 or TRBV6-3 and TRBJ2-2; D ambiguous. The V end was cut by 8 bases, the J end by 4 bases, with 8 bases between. The CDR3 spans 12 residues. Germline V lookup: CDR1 MNHEY, CDR2 SVGEGT. CDR3 bases: TGTGCCAGCCTGCAAGGCACCGGGGAGCTGTTTTTT. Its protein is CASLQGTGELFF.

This chain's CDR3 is CSAVAGSTDTQYF. Here the CDR3 DNA reads TGCAGCGCTGTAGCGGGGAGCACAGATACGCAGTATTTT. V is TRBV29-1 and J is TRBJ2-3; TRBD2 aligns across 8 bases. Trimming at V came to 7 bases and at J to 0 bases, leaving 3 bases not matched to a gene. The CDR3 is 13 residues long. In germline, CDR1 is SQVTM, CDR2 ANQGSEA.

The genes are TRBV29-1 and TRBJ2-3; D remains unclear. This CDR3 is 12 amino acids long. Looked up from germline, CDR1 is SQVTM and CDR2 is ANQGSEA. V lost 2 bases, J lost 5 bases, and 8 bases lay in between. The CDR3 protein is CSVENWGDTQYF. In DNA form, the CDR3 reads TGCAGCGTTGAAAACTGGGGAGATACGCAGTATTTT.

This clonotype appeared a few times. V is TRBV25-1 and J is TRBJ2-7; D not resolved. V lost 1 base, J lost 6 bases, and 4 bases lay in between. Looked up from germline, CDR1 is MGHDK and CDR2 is SYGVNS. CDR3 size: 11 residues. DNA of the CDR3: TGTGCCAGCAGTGAATTAGTCGAGCAGTACTTC. It yields the protein CASSELVEQYF.

The chain is built from TRBV6-5 and TRBJ2-7, with D possibly being TRBD1 (6 bases). The germline V and J ends were trimmed by 2 bases and 3 bases, with 17 bases remaining between them. The CDR3 loop spans 16 amino acids. The germline gives CDR1 MNHEY, CDR2 SVGAGI. CDR3 amino acids: CASSYGGWGHFYEQYF. The CDR3 DNA sequence: TGTGCCAGCAGTTACGGCGGATGGGGACACTTCTACGAGCAGTACTTC.

This clonotype showed up just a few times. The chain has TRBV12-3 or TRBV12-4 and TRBJ2-1, with 7 bases matching TRBD1. The CDR3 spans 14 residues. J gave up 6 bases and V 4 bases, and 6 bases lay outside the gene matches. CDR3 sequence reads: CASSSRQGGNEQFF. CDR3 coding DNA: TGTGCCAGCAGTTCCCGACAGGGTGGCAATGAGCAGTTCTTC.

In its sample, this clonotype was seen a few times. This rearrangement joins TRBV6-1 to TRBJ2-7; tentatively, D is TRBD2 (5 bases). In germline, CDR1 is MNHNS, CDR2 SASEGT. Between the trimmed V and J ends, which lost 5 bases and 3 bases, there was a span of 17 bases. The CDR3 extends over 15 amino acids. The CDR3 region has the DNA TGTGCCAGCAGTAACGCCCGGGGTGCGGGCTACGAGCAGTACTTC. Protein product: CASSNARGAGYEQYF.

The V and J genes are TRBV10-2 and TRBJ1-5; TRBD1 is a possible D gene (6 bases). Trimming pared 5 bases from V and 5 bases from J, leaving 13 bases between. The CDR3 has 14 amino acids. Per the germline V gene, CDR1 is WSHSY and CDR2 is SAAADI. As DNA, the CDR3 is TGCGCCAGCAGTACTGGGGGCGAGTATCAGCCCCAGCATTTT. Amino acid sequence: CASSTGGEYQPQHF.

This clonotype was counted only a few times. This chain connects TRBV6-2 or TRBV6-3 to TRBJ2-1; no clear D. The CDR3 is 13 residues long. The V end lost 4 bases, the J end lost 4 bases, and 8 bases lay between the germline ends. Germline CDR1 reads MNHEY; CDR2 reads SVGEGT. CDR3 amino acids: CASSSWGYNEQFF. For the CDR3, the DNA is TGTGCCAGCAGTTCTTGGGGTTACAATGAGCAGTTCTTC.

A few counts support this clonotype. This chain joins TRBV24-1 and TRBJ2-1, with 12 bases lining up with TRBD2. In germline, CDR1 is KGHDR, CDR2 SFDVKD. The CDR3 is 18 residues long. V dropped 4 bases and J dropped 7; count of bases not matched to a gene: 13. The CDR3 reads CATSDHRRLAGVSNEQFF. The CDR3 region has the DNA TGTGCCACCAGTGACCATCGTAGACTAGCGGGAGTTTCAAATGAGCAGTTCTTC.

A few counts support this clonotype. This sequence joins TRBV5-1 and TRBJ2-6; 9 bases match TRBD1. Germline V gene sequence: CDR1 SGHRS, CDR2 YFSETQ. Trimming cost V 6 bases and J 2 bases; bases outside gene matches: 12. The CDR3 has 18 amino acids. The CDR3 loop is CASTEGQGLSAGANVLTF. In nucleotides, the CDR3 is TGCGCCAGCACCGAGGGACAGGGTCTTTCTGCTGGGGCCAACGTCCTGACTTTC.

The V call is TRBV19, the J call TRBJ1-6; TRBD1 aligns across 10 bases. This CDR3 region has 15 residues. The junction had 5 bases not matched to a gene; V was cut back by 6 bases and J by 6 bases. Germline V gene lookup returns CDR1 LNHDA and CDR2 SQIVND (reference sequence). CDR3 sequence reads: CASRTRTGGNSPLHF. In DNA, the CDR3 is TGTGCCAGTAGAACGCGGACAGGGGGTAATTCACCCCTCCACTTT.